This T cell receptor (beta chain) was sequenced in a study of blood T cell repertoires in COVID-19. At the level of the study: Specimens from acute and convalescent COVID-19 originated in the United States, Italy and Spain.

The data were produced by immunoSEQ multiplex PCR, yet TCRdb's version contains in-frame clones alone and is incomplete. The table shows more than 95,000 clones, with over 75% occurring only once. The CDR3 runs to 18 residues. Germline CDR1 reads SEHNR; CDR2 reads FQNEAQ (reference sequence). The V and J ends lost 0 bases and 5 bases, in that order; junction bases with no gene match: 10. Specimen: peripheral blood. The clonotype comes from a woman aged 80 or older with acute or convalescent COVID-19. This chain joins TRBV7-9 and TRBJ2-5, with TRBD2 identical over 12 bases. In nucleotides, the CDR3 is TGTGCCAGCAGCTTAGCAGGACTAGCGGGGATTCGAGGGGAGACCCAGTACTTC. Its translation is CASSLAGLAGIRGETQYF.